A single sample gave rise to the 8 T cell receptor beta chains below, sequenced in a study of quantifying T cell responses using KT2 cells. As for the study in general: TCR alpha and beta constant-region primers primed reverse transcription of RNA.

An oligo carrying a UMI was ligated to the cDNA 3' end. The first PCR ran roughly 4 cycles with an equimolar RC1.1 and RC1.2 beta primer mix. TCRdb recomputed calls from the UMI-ligation and nested PCR reads with MiXCR, one row per CDR3 protein. Of 50,000 to 70,000 distinct CDR3 sequences in the sample, about 12% were seen once. The sequenced sample consisted of PBMCs spiked with cells of the T cell clone KT2. These receptors all stem from a human donor.

The chain's CDR3 is CASSLSGGNSPLHF. DNA for the CDR3: TGTGCCAGCAGTTTATCGGGCGGGAATTCACCCCTCCACTTT. The chain carries TRBV27 and TRBJ1-6; D gene ambiguous. This CDR3 spans 14 amino acids. V was cut by 0 bases and J by 7 bases, with 7 bases left in between. Germline values: CDR1 MNHEY, CDR2 SMNVEV (reference sequence).

The V and J genes are TRBV5-1 and TRBJ1-6; 11 bases map to TRBD1. V lost 4 bases to trimming and J lost 7 bases; unmatched junction nucleotides: 10. The CDR3 runs to 17 residues. Per germline, CDR1 SGHRS and CDR2 YFSETQ. CDR3 DNA: TGCGCCAGCAGCCGACGGACAGGGGGCGTACAGAATTCACCCCTCCACTTT. Protein sequence: CASSRRTGGVQNSPLHF.

The genes are TRBV20-1 and TRBJ2-5; D is perhaps TRBD2 (6 bases). This CDR3 has 14 amino acids. With 4 bases removed from V and 4 bases from J, the gap between germline ends came to 16 bases. The germline gives CDR1 DFQATT, CDR2 SNEGSKA (reference sequence). This CDR3 is CSATRRAGRETQYF. The CDR3, as DNA: TGCAGTGCTACGAGGAGGGCGGGGCGAGAGACCCAGTACTTC.

This clonotype was counted between two and nine times. In DNA, the CDR3 is TGCGCCAGCAGCCGCACACCGGTATCTAATGAAAAACTGTTTTTT. It codes for CASSRTPVSNEKLFF. The rearrangement links TRBV4-3 to TRBJ1-4; D gene ambiguous. CDR1 is LGHNA and CDR2 is YSLEER in the germline V gene. Trimming removed 4 bases at V and 3 bases at J, with 12 bases between. This CDR3 comprises 15 residues.

This clonotype was counted only a few times. This sequence joins TRBV14 and TRBJ2-7; 7 nucleotides align to TRBD2. Germline CDR1 is SGHDN and CDR2 is FVKESK. V was clipped by 8 bases and J by 2 bases; unmatched bases: 3. The CDR3 sequence is 12 residues long. CDR3 in DNA: TGTGCCAGCGGGGGGGGAGCCTACGAGCAGTACTTC. Its translation: CASGGGAYEQYF.

This clonotype was found many times. The CDR3, as DNA: TGTGCCAGCAGCTTAGTCGAGCGGTGGGGGGATACGCAGTATTTT. As protein: CASSLVERWGDTQYF. The chain links TRBV7-8 to TRBJ2-3; D assignment may be TRBD1 or TRBD2 (5 bases each). V lost 1 base and J lost 6, with 14 bases in between. The CDR3 runs to 15 residues. Germline assignment: CDR1 SGHVS and CDR2 FQNEAQ.

The V call is TRBV3-1, the J call TRBJ1-1; D gene ambiguous. This CDR3 is built from 16 residues. Germline V gene data show CDR1 as LGHDT and CDR2 as YNNKEL (reference sequence). V was shortened by 1 base and J by 1 base, with 13 bases between the two germline ends. The CDR3 loop reads CASSQVTRARNTEAFF. The DNA for the CDR3 is TGTGCCAGCAGCCAAGTGACGAGGGCACGGAACACTGAAGCTTTCTTT.

With regard to this clonotype: Germline and junction disagree at one end, which may indicate a read error. The rearrangement uses TRBV20-1 and TRBJ2-3; D uncertain. This CDR3 has 14 residues. CDR1 DFQATT and CDR2 SNEGSKA come from the germline V gene (reference sequence). CDR3 region: CSARDHKVGPSLCF. CDR3 nucleotides: TGCAGTGCTAGAGACCACAAGGTTGGACCCAGCTTGTGTTTT.